This T cell receptor beta chain came from a study of CD8+CD57+ T cells in acquired aplastic anemia. Study-level information: Quantities of DNA derived from sorted CD4+ and CD8+ cells averaged 3.2 ug. For CD4+ cells, healthy donors had an average of approximately 9.8 million reads. General study findings and limits: In common between the patients and the controls were approximately 28 CD8+ CDR3 sequences. Patients showed no significant difference from controls in CD8+ Simpson's diversity.

Genomic DNA constituted the template upon which TCR beta VDJ and CDR3 profiling was performed. A single record per CDR3 protein comes from TCRdb applying MiXCR to the reads. Among about 160,000 distinct CDR3 sequences listed, around 40% were seen once. This clonotype occurred many times. Antigen unknown. Trimming left V 0 bases short and J 1 base short, with 11 bases between. Germline CDR1 is SGHTA and CDR2 is FQGNSA. CDR3 size: 16 residues. Material for sequencing was sorted CD4+, CD8+, or CD8+CD57+ T cells (not recorded which) from PBMCs. This chain uses TRBV7-2 with TRBJ2-3; the D gene could be TRBD1 or TRBD2 (6 bases each). This TCR derives from a human donor in good health. In DNA, the CDR3 is TGTGCCAGCAGCTTAGCGAGGGGGGAGGGCACAGATACGCAGTATTTT. Protein: CASSLARGEGTDTQYF. Based on the CDR3 plus reference TRBV7-2 and TRBJ2-3, the full variable domain is GAGVSQSPSNKVTEKGKDVELRCDPISGHTALYWYRQSLGQGLEFLIYFQGNSAPDKSGLPSDRFSAERTGGSVSTLTIQRTQQEDSAVYLCASSLARGEGTDTQYFGPGTRLTVL.